This TCR beta chain was obtained from a study of blood T cell repertoires in COVID-19. The assay was immunoSEQ multiplex PCR, and TCRdb's table has in-frame clones only and misses some. The profile shows 160,000 or so clones, roughly 87% of them singletons. CDR1 is MNHNY and CDR2 is SVGAGI in the germline V gene (reference sequence). The germline V and J ends were trimmed by 0 bases and 1 base, with 6 bases remaining between them. The CDR3 totals 14 residues. The TCR originated in a woman in her 50s with acute or convalescent COVID-19. V gene TRBV6-6 combines with J gene TRBJ2-5; D unresolved. Sequencing was performed on peripheral blood. The CDR3 loop is CASSYSTPQETQYF. The DNA for the CDR3 is TGTGCCAGCAGTTACTCGACTCCCCAAGAGACCCAGTACTTC.